This T cell receptor beta chain was captured by sequencing in a study of blood T cell repertoires in COVID-19. Looking at the study overall: Samples of COVID-19 (acute and convalescent) were obtained from the United States, Italy and Spain.

This clone has only one observation. Trimming stripped 5 bases from V and 1 base from J, with 23 bases between. The CDR3 totals 18 residues. The germline V gene has CDR1 SSHAT and CDR2 FNYEAQ (reference sequence). Living in under 30 US areas, the participants were between 18 and 89 years of age. Recovery among Cohort 3 donors was established by two negative PCRs, clearance, or symptom resolution. The method was immunoSEQ multiplex PCR; TCRdb's version includes in-frame clones alone and lacks a portion of them. This sample carries some 150,000 clones, around 78% of them seen once, and the ten largest clones take 4% to 4.5%.

Specimen: PBMCs or T cells enriched from blood (not recorded which). This chain joins TRBV7-7 and TRBJ2-5; D not certain. The receptor was isolated from a woman in her fifties or sixties who had recovered from COVID-19. The CDR3 nucleotides are TGTGCCAGCAGCCCCAGACCCGGGTCCTCCTACCTCCAAGAGACCCAGTACTTC. It codes for CASSPRPGSSYLQETQYF.